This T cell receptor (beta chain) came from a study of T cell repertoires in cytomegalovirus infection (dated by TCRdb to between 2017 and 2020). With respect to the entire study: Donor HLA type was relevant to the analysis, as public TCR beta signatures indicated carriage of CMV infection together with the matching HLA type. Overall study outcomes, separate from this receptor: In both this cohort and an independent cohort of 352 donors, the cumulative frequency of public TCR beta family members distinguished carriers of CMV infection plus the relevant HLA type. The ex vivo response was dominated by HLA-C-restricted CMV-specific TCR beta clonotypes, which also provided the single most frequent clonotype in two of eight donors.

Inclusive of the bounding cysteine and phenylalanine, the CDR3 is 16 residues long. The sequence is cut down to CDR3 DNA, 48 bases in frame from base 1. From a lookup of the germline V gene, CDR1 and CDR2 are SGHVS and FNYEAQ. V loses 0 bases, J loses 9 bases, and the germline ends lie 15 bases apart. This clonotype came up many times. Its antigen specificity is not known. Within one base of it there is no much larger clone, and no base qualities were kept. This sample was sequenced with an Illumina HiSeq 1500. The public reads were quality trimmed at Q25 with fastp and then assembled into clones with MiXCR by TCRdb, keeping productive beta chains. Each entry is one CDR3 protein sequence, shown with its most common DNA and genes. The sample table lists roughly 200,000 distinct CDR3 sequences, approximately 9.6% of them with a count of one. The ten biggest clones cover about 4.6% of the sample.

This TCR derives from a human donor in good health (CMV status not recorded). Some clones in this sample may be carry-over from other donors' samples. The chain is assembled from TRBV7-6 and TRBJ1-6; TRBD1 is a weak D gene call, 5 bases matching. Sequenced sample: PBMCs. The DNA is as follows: TGTGCCAGCAGCTTAGCGGCAGGGTCAACCGGTTCACCCCTCCACTTT. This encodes CASSLAAGSTGSPLHF.